Listed here are 20 T cell receptor beta chains from one sample, sequenced in a study of blood T cells in healthy people across ages. Together with a sample-barcoded 5' primer, a J-beta primer mix was included in a second PCR lasting about 7 to 12 cycles. From the 5' RACE reads, TCRdb called clonotypes with MiXCR, one entry per CDR3 protein. The profile shows about a million distinct CDR3 sequences, around 54% of them singletons. Material: blood. These receptors were obtained from a woman aged 60-75 years in good health.

This clonotype occurred many times. The V gene is TRBV28, the J gene TRBJ2-7; tentative D call: TRBD1 (6 bases). This CDR3 is 12 amino acids long. The V gene lost 6 bases and the J gene lost 2 bases, with 8 bases spanning the gap. Germline V CDR1 and CDR2: MDHEN, SYDVKM. CDR3 sequence reads: CASRTGPYEQYF. CDR3 sequence (DNA): TGTGCCAGCAGGACAGGCCCCTACGAGCAGTACTTC.

The DNA for the CDR3 is TGCAGTGCAGCCGGGACTAACTCCTACGAGCAGTACTTC. Its protein is CSAAGTNSYEQYF. This rearrangement joins TRBV20-1 to TRBJ2-7; the match to TRBD2 covers 7 bases. CDR3 size: 13 residues. CDR1 DFQATT and CDR2 SNEGSKA come from the germline V gene (reference sequence). The V segment lost 6 bases and the J segment 0 bases; nucleotides outside the gene matches: 5.

This clonotype was found many times. V and J are TRBV7-9 and TRBJ2-1, with a tentative D call TRBD1 (5 bases). With 1 base removed from V and 9 bases from J, the gap between germline ends came to 10 bases. CDR3 length: 13 amino acids. Germline V gene sequence: CDR1 SEHNR, CDR2 FQNEAQ (reference sequence). The CDR3 nucleotides are TGTGCCAGCAGCTTAGATGGACAAAGTGAGCAGTTCTTC. Protein product: CASSLDGQSEQFF.

This clonotype occurred a few times. The rearrangement uses TRBV29-1 and TRBJ2-6, with a possible D match to TRBD1 (8 bases). This CDR3 spans 20 amino acids. The germline V and J ends were trimmed by 3 bases and 1 base, with 25 bases remaining between them. Per germline, CDR1 SQVTM and CDR2 ANQGSEA. CDR3 region: CSVDDYRGGLEQSGANVLTF. CDR3 in DNA: TGCAGCGTTGACGACTACAGGGGGGGGCTCGAACAGTCTGGGGCCAACGTCCTGACTTTC.

This clonotype was counted only a few times. The rearrangement uses TRBV28 and TRBJ2-1, with D possibly being TRBD2 (6 bases). Germline CDR1 MDHEN, CDR2 SYDVKM. V lost 5 bases, J lost 6 bases, and 20 bases lay in between. CDR3 length: 16 amino acids. The CDR3 spells CASSGTGTGDVNEQFF. The DNA of the CDR3 is TGTGCCAGCAGTGGCACCGGGACGGGAGACGTCAATGAGCAGTTCTTC. The variable domain in full, with the rest retrieved from reference TRBV28 and TRBJ2-1, is DVKVTQSSRYLVKRTGEKVFLECVQDMDHENMFWYRQDPGLGLRLIYFSYDVKMKEKGDIPEGYSVSREKKERFSLILESASTNQTSMYLCASSGTGTGDVNEQFFGPGTRLTVL.

The chain is built from TRBV20-1 and TRBJ1-5; D might be TRBD1 (5 bases). Trimming removed 0 bases from V and 3 bases from J, with 12 bases in between. Looked up from germline, CDR1 is DFQATT and CDR2 is SNEGSKA (reference sequence). The CDR3 consists of 15 residues. The CDR3 sequence: CSARDLDRNNQPQHF. CDR3 sequence (DNA): TGCAGTGCTAGAGATCTCGACAGAAACAATCAGCCCCAGCATTTT.

V and J are TRBV20-1 and TRBJ2-7, with no clear D. V shed 6 bases and J shed 0 bases, with 15 bases lying between them. From germline, CDR1 is DFQATT and CDR2 SNEGSKA (reference sequence). The CDR3 has 14 residues. The CDR3 loop is CSALSPGRSYEQYF. In DNA, the CDR3 is TGCAGTGCCCTTAGTCCAGGCCGCTCCTACGAGCAGTACTTC.

The rearrangement links TRBV7-9 to TRBJ2-3, with unresolved D. This CDR3 comprises 14 residues. The germline V gene encodes CDR1 SEHNR and CDR2 FQNEAQ (reference sequence). V was trimmed by 5 bases and J by 7 bases, leaving 16 bases between them. CDR3 bases: TGTGCCAGCAGCCCCCAACTCCTTTGGTATACGCAGTATTTT. It encodes CASSPQLLWYTQYF. Full variable domain (outside the CDR3, taken from reference TRBV7-9 and TRBJ2-3): DTGVSQNPRHKITKRGQNVTFRCDPISEHNRLYWYRQTLGQGPEFLTYFQNEAQLEKSRLLSDRFSAERPKGSFSTLEIQRTEQGDSAMYLCASSPQLLWYTQYFGPGTRLTVL.

This clonotype was recorded a few times. The V call is TRBV4-3, the J call TRBJ2-4; D is unclear. The CDR3 loop spans 17 amino acids. The germline V gene has CDR1 LGHNA and CDR2 YSLEER. V lost 0 bases and J 0 bases, leaving 12 bases between the germline ends. The CDR3 loop reads CASSQEAGTPAKNIQYF. The CDR3 nucleotides read TGCGCCAGCAGCCAAGAGGCAGGTACTCCAGCCAAAAACATTCAGTACTTC.

The V call is TRBV6-1, the J call TRBJ2-7; D is unclear. The CDR3 is 12 residues long. Germline CDR1 MNHNS, CDR2 SASEGT. The V and J ends lost 3 bases and 9 bases respectively, with 12 bases between them. The CDR3 sequence is CASSEISMVQYF. Here the CDR3 DNA reads TGTGCCAGCAGTGAGATATCTATGGTGCAGTACTTC.

The genes are TRBV6-2 or TRBV6-3 and TRBJ2-1; unclear D gene. The CDR3 extends over 13 amino acids. Germline V gene lookup returns CDR1 MNHEY and CDR2 SVGEGT. Trimming took off 3 bases at V and 3 bases at J, with 6 bases between the two ends. CDR3 DNA sequence: TGTGCCAGCAGTTATAAGGGCTACAATGAGCAGTTCTTC. Translated, it gives CASSYKGYNEQFF.

V is TRBV9 and J is TRBJ2-3, with 7 bases that match TRBD2. Germline CDR1 reads SGDLS; CDR2 reads YYNGEE. The ends lost 0 bases at V and 0 bases at J; junction bases unmatched: 7. This CDR3 has 17 amino acids. The CDR3 nucleotides are TGTGCCAGCAGCGTAGCCGCTAGCGGAAGAAGCACAGATACGCAGTATTTT. This translates into CASSVAASGRSTDTQYF. The entire variable domain, with the rest obtained from reference TRBV9 and TRBJ2-3, is as follows: DSGVTQTPKHLITATGQRVTLRCSPRSGDLSVYWYQQSLDQGLQFLIQYYNGEERAKGNILERFSAQQFPDLHSELNLSSLELGDSALYFCASSVAASGRSTDTQYFGPGTRLTVL.

V is TRBV10-1 and J is TRBJ2-3; 8 positions agree with TRBD2. This CDR3 comprises 15 residues. Losses at the gene ends were 8 bases for V and 4 bases for J; bases not matched to a gene: 11. Germline V gene lookup returns CDR1 WNHNN and CDR2 SYGVQD (reference sequence). CDR3 region: CASGMAGGRPDTQYF. The CDR3 DNA reads TGCGCCAGCGGCATGGCGGGAGGACGACCAGATACGCAGTATTTT.

This chain joins TRBV7-2 and TRBJ2-7; 11 bases match TRBD2. The CDR3 covers 18 residues. The germline V gene encodes CDR1 SGHTA and CDR2 FQGNSA. The V gene end was trimmed by 2 bases and the J gene end by 3 bases; junction bases not matched to a gene: 12. The CDR3 DNA is TGTGCCAGCAGCTTAAATTTAGGGACTAGCGGAAGTTACTACGAGCAGTACTTC. Protein product: CASSLNLGTSGSYYEQYF.

The J gene is TRBJ2-7, the V gene TRBV18; 7 bases agree with TRBD1. Germline assignment: CDR1 KGHSH and CDR2 LQKENI. The CDR3 loop spans 18 amino acids. V gave up 6 bases and J gave up 0 bases; unmatched junction bases: 17. The CDR3: CASSLAAIPGDSSYEQYF. In DNA form, the CDR3 reads TGTGCCAGCTCCCTAGCCGCAATACCAGGGGACAGCTCCTACGAGCAGTACTTC.

As regards this clonotype: Possible read error: a much larger clone is one base away. As DNA, the CDR3 is TGTGTCAGCAGTTTTGGAGGGGCGGAGCAAGAGACCCAGTACTTC. It encodes CVSSFGGAEQETQYF. The J gene is TRBJ2-5, the V gene TRBV28; possibly TRBD2 for D (6 bases). Germline loops: CDR1 MDHEN, CDR2 SYDVKM. This CDR3 is 15 amino acids long.

This clonotype has just a few counts. V and J are TRBV5-1 and TRBJ2-3; 7 bases match TRBD1. The ends lost 5 bases at V and 0 bases at J; junction bases unmatched: 3. CDR1 is SGHRS, CDR2 YFSETQ, per germline. CDR3 length: 14 amino acids. Here the CDR3 DNA reads TGCGCCAGCAGGGGACAGCCTAGCACAGATACGCAGTATTTT. Its translation is CASRGQPSTDTQYF.

The chain employs TRBV6-5 and TRBJ2-7; the D gene is possibly TRBD1 (5 bases). The CDR3 spans 15 residues. Per the germline V gene, CDR1 is MNHEY and CDR2 is SVGAGI. V lost 5 bases, J lost 1 base, and 15 bases lay in between. CDR3 in amino acids: CASSHPGLQSYEQYF. The DNA of the CDR3 is TGTGCCAGCAGTCACCCAGGGCTACAATCCTACGAGCAGTACTTC.

This clonotype was found once. The genes are TRBV7-8 and TRBJ2-5; 9 positions agree with TRBD2. The end of the DNA fits TRBJ2-7 better, so the J call may be wrong. The V gene's germline CDR1 is SGHVS and CDR2 FQNEAQ. The CDR3 runs to 16 residues. CDR3 DNA sequence: TGTGCCAGCAGCTGGAGTAGCGGGAGAGACCCCTACGAGCAGTACTTC. This encodes CASSWSSGRDPYEQYF.

V is TRBV10-3 and J is TRBJ2-5, with D hard to call. Trimming left V 2 bases short and J 7 bases short, with 11 bases between. The CDR3 is 13 amino acids. Germline loops: CDR1 ENHRY, CDR2 SYGVKD. The DNA of the CDR3 is TGTGCCATCAGTGAGGAGACCATGGGGACCCAGTACTTC. It yields the protein CAISEETMGTQYF.